This entry lists 4 T cell receptor beta chains sequenced from one sample in a study of OX40 agonist ivuxolimab in advanced cancers. The repertoire was sequenced with immunoSEQ multiplex PCR; TCRdb's copy has only in-frame clones and lacks some. The top ten clones hold roughly 5% of a sample with about 62,000 clones, approximately 91% of them seen once. This specimen was CD4+ or CD8+ T cells sorted from blood, taken in a trial of the OX40 agonist ivuxolimab. The receptors come from an adult with an advanced solid tumor such as melanoma, head and neck, liver or kidney cancer.

This clone has a single count. The chain carries TRBV29-1 and TRBJ2-5; no reliable D call. Germline lookup yields CDR1 SQVTM and CDR2 ANQGSEA. The CDR3 is 12 residues long. Trimming took 4 bases from V and 3 from J, leaving 9 bases between them. The CDR3 region is CSVAGAEETQYF. CDR3 DNA sequence: TGCAGCGTTGCCGGTGCGGAAGAGACCCAGTACTTC.

This clone was recorded only once. V and J are TRBV11-3 and TRBJ2-4; no clear D gene. The V gene's germline CDR1 is SGHNT and CDR2 YENEEA. Trimming pared 3 bases from V and 3 bases from J, leaving 6 bases between. The CDR3 extends over 13 amino acids. The CDR3 sequence is CASSLNSKNIQYF. CDR3 sequence (DNA): TGTGCCAGCAGCTTGAACAGCAAAAACATTCAGTACTTC.

A few counts support this clone. CDR3 region: CASSFDNSVEQYF. The DNA of the CDR3 is TGTGCCAGCAGCTTCGACAATTCGGTCGAGCAGTACTTC. This sequence joins TRBV7-2 and TRBJ2-7; D not certain. CDR1 is SGHTA and CDR2 is FQGNSA in the germline V gene. The CDR3 runs to 13 residues. With 3 bases removed from V and 6 bases from J, the gap between germline ends came to 12 bases. Using reference TRBV7-2 and TRBJ2-7 for the parts outside the CDR3, the full variable domain is GAGVSQSPSNKVTEKGKDVELRCDPISGHTALYWYRQSLGQGLEFLIYFQGNSAPDKSGLPSDRFSAERTGGSVSTLTIQRTQQEDSAVYLCASSFDNSVEQYFGPGTRLTVT.

The chain couples TRBV15 to TRBJ2-1; D gene unclear. Trimming took off 1 base at V and 7 bases at J, with 5 bases between the two ends. Germline lookup yields CDR1 LNHNV and CDR2 YYDKDF (reference sequence). The CDR3 has 12 residues. CDR3 sequence (DNA): TGTGCCACCAGCAGAGTAGGGAATGAGCAGTTCTTC. Amino acid sequence: CATSRVGNEQFF.